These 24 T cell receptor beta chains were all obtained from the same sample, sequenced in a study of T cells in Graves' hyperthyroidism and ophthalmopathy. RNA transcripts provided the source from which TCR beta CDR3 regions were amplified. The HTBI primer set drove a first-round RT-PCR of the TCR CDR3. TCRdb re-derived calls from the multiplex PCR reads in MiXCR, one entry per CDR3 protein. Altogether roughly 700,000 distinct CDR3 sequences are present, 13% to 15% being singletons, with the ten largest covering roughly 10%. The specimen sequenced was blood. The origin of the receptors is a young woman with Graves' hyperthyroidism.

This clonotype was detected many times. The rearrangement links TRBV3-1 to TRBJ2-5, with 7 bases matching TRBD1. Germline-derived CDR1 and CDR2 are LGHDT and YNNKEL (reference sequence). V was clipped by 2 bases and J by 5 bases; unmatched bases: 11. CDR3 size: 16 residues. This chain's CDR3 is CASSQRPQGVRETQYF. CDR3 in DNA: TGTGCCAGCAGCCAAAGGCCCCAGGGGGTGAGGGAGACCCAGTACTTC.

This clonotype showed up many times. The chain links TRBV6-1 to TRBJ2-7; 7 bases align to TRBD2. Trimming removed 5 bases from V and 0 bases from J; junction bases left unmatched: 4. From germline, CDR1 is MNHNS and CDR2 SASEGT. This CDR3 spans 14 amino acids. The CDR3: CASSNSGRSYEQYF. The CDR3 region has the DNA TGTGCCAGCAGTAATAGCGGGCGCTCCTACGAGCAGTACTTC.

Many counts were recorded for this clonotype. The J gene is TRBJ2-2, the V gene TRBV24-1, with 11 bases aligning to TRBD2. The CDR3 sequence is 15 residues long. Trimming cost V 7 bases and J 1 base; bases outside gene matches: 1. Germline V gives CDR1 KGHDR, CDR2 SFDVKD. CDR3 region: CATRGTSGNTGELFF. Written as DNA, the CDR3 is TGTGCCACCAGGGGGACTAGCGGGAACACCGGGGAGCTGTTTTTT.

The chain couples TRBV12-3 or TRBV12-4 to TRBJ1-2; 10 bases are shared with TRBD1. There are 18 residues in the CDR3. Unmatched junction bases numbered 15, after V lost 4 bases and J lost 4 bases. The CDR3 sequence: CASSSRQGALHGRYGYTF. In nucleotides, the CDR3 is TGTGCCAGCAGTTCCCGACAGGGGGCTTTACATGGACGCTATGGCTACACCTTC.

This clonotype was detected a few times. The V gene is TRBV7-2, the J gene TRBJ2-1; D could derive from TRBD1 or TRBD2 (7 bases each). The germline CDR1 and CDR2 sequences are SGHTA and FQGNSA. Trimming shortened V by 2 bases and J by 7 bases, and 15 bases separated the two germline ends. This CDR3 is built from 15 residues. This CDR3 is CASSLSRQGGNEQFF. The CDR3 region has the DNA TGTGCCAGCAGCTTAAGCCGACAGGGAGGGAATGAGCAGTTCTTC.

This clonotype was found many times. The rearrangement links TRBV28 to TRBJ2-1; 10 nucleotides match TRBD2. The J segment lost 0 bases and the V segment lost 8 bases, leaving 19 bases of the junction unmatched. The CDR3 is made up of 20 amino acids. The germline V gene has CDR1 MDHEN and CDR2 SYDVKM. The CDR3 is CASFPQTRAGGMSSYNEQFF. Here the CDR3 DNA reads TGTGCCAGCTTCCCCCAAACTAGAGCGGGAGGGATGAGCTCCTACAATGAGCAGTTCTTC. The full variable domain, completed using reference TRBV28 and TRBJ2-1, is DVKVTQSSRYLVKRTGEKVFLECVQDMDHENMFWYRQDPGLGLRLIYFSYDVKMKEKGDIPEGYSVSREKKERFSLILESASTNQTSMYLCASFPQTRAGGMSSYNEQFFGPGTRLTVL.

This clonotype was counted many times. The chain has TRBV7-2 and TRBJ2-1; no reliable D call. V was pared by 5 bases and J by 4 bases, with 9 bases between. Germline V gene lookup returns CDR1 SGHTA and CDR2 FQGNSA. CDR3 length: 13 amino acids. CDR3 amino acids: CASSPGIYNEQFF. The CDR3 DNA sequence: TGTGCCAGCAGCCCTGGGATATACAATGAGCAGTTCTTC.

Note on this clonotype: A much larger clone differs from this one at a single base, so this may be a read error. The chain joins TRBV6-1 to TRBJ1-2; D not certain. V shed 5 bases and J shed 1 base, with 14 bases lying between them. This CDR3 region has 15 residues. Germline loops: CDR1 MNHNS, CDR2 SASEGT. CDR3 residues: CASSLSPTVNYGYTF. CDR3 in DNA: TGTGCCAGCAGTCTTTCGCCGACTGTTAACTATGGCTACACCTTC.

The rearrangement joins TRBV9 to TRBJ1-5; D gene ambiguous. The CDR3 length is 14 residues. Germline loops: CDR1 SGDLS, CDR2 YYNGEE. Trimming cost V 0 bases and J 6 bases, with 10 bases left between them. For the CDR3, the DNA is TGTGCCAGCAGCGTAGGAGGCGAGGGTCAGCCCCAGCATTTT. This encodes CASSVGGEGQPQHF.

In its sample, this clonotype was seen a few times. The CDR3: CATTGSGTTGELFF. The CDR3 coding sequence is TGTGCCACCACAGGGAGCGGGACGACCGGGGAGCTGTTTTTT. This sequence joins TRBV15 and TRBJ2-2; 7 bases map to TRBD2. J was trimmed by 5 bases and V by 7 bases; bases with no gene match: 7. This CDR3 region has 14 residues. In germline, CDR1 is LNHNV, CDR2 YYDKDF (reference sequence).

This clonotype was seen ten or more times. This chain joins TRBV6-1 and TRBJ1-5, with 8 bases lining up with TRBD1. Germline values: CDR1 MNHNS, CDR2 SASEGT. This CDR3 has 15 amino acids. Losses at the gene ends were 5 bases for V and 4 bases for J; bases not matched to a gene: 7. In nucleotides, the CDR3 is TGTGCCAGCAGTAAGGGACAGGCCTCTAATCAGCCCCAGCATTTT. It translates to CASSKGQASNQPQHF.

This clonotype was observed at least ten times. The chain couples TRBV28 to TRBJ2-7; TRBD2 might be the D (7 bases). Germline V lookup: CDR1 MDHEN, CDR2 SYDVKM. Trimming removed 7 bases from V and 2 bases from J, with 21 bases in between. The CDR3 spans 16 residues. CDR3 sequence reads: CASTVIGRGGPYEQYF. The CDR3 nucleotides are TGTGCCAGCACCGTAATAGGCAGGGGAGGGCCCTACGAGCAGTACTTC. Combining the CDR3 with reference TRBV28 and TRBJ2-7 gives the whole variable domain DVKVTQSSRYLVKRTGEKVFLECVQDMDHENMFWYRQDPGLGLRLIYFSYDVKMKEKGDIPEGYSVSREKKERFSLILESASTNQTSMYLCASTVIGRGGPYEQYFGPGTRLTVT.

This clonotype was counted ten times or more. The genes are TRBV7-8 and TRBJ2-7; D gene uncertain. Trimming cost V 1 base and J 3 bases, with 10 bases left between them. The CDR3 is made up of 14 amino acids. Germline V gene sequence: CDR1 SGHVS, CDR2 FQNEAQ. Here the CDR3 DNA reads TGTGCCAGCAGCTTAGATGAGTGGGTCTACGAGCAGTACTTC. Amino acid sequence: CASSLDEWVYEQYF.

CDR3 DNA: TGCAGCGTTAGGGACAGGGCGCGGGGGCCCCAGCATTTT. As protein: CSVRDRARGPQHF. The chain combines TRBV29-1 with TRBJ1-5; the match to TRBD1 covers 9 bases. Per the germline V gene, CDR1 is SQVTM and CDR2 is ANQGSEA. Unmatched junction bases numbered 8, after V lost 5 bases and J lost 9 bases. The CDR3 runs to 13 residues.

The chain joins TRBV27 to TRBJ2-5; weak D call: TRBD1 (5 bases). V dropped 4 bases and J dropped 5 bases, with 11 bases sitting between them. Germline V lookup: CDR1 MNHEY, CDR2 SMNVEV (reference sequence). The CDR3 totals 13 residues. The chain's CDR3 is CASSSDTWETQYF. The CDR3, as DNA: TGTGCCAGCAGTTCGGACACTTGGGAGACCCAGTACTTC.

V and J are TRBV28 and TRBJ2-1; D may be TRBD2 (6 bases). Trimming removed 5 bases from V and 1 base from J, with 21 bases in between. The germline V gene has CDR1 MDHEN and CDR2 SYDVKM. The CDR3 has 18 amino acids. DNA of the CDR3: TGTGCCAGCAGTCAGGCCCACATTCGGGGGTTGTCCTACAATGAGCAGTTCTTC. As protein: CASSQAHIRGLSYNEQFF.

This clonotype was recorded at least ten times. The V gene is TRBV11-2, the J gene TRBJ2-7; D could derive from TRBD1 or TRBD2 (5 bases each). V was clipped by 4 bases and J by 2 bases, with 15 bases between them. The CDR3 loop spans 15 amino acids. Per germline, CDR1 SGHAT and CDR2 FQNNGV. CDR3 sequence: CASSSPGTATYEQYF. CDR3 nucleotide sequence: TGTGCCAGCAGCTCACCGGGGACGGCAACCTACGAGCAGTACTTC.

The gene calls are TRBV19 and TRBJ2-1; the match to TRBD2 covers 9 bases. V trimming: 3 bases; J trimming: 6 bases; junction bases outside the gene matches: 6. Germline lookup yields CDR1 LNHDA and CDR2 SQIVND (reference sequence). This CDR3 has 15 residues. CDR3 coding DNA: TGTGCCAGTAGTATCTCAGCGGGAGGTTCCAATGAGCAGTTCTTC. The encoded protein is CASSISAGGSNEQFF.

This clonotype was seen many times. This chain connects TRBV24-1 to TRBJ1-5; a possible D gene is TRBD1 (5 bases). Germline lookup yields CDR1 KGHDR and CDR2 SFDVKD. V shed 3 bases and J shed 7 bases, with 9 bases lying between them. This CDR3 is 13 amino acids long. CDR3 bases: TGTGCCACCAGTGATATGACAGACCAGCCCCAGCATTTT. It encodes CATSDMTDQPQHF.

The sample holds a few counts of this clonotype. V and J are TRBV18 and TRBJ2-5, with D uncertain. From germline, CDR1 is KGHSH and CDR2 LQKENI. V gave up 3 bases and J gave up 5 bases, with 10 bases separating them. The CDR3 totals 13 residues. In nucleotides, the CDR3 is TGTGCCAGCTCACCCCCCGTGCTGGAGACCCAGTACTTC. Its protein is CASSPPVLETQYF.

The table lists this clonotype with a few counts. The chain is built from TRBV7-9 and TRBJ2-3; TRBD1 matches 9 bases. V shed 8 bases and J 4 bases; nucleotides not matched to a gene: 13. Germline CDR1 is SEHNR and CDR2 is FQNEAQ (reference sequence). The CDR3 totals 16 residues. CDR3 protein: CASPTGTGISSDTQYF. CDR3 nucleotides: TGTGCCAGCCCGACCGGGACAGGGATTTCGTCAGATACGCAGTATTTT.

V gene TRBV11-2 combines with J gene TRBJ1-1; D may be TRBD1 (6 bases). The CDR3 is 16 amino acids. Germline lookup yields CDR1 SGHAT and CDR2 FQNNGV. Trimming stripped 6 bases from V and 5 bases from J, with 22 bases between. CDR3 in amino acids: CASSSQRDPQGTEAFF. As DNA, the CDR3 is TGTGCCAGCAGTTCTCAACGGGACCCCCAGGGGACTGAAGCTTTCTTT.

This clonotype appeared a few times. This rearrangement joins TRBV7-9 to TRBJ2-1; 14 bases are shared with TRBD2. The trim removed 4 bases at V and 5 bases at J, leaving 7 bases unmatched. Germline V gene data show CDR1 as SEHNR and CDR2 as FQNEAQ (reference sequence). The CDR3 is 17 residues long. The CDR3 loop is CASSSSGLAGGDNEQFF. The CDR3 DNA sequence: TGTGCCAGCAGCTCCTCCGGACTAGCGGGGGGAGACAATGAGCAGTTCTTC.

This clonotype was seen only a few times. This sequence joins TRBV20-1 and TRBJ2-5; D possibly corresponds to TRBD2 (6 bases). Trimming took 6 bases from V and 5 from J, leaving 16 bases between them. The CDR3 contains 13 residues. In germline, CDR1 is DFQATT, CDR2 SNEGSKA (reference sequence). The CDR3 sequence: CSAPLTGLETQYF. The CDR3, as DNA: TGCAGTGCCCCCCTGACGGGACTGGAGACCCAGTACTTC.